The 25 T cell receptor beta chains listed next were all sequenced from one sample in a study of T cells in Graves' hyperthyroidism and ophthalmopathy. Amplified TCR beta CDR3 regions derived from RNA transcripts. Using the HTBI primer set, a first-round RT-PCR was run on the TCR CDR3. MiXCR, run by TCRdb on the multiplex PCR reads, gives a single entry per CDR3 protein. Among just under 750,000 distinct CDR3 sequences listed, 35% were seen once. Sequencing was carried out using blood. Source of these receptors: a woman aged 40-49 years with Graves' hyperthyroidism.

This clonotype occurred many times. The chain joins TRBV5-6 to TRBJ2-2; a possible D gene is TRBD1 (5 bases). The germline V gene has CDR1 SGHDT and CDR2 YYEEEE. Trimming removed 0 bases from V and 1 base from J, with 7 bases in between. The CDR3 has 15 amino acids. The CDR3, as DNA: TGTGCCAGCAGCTTGGACGACAGGAACACCGGGGAGCTGTTTTTT. This encodes CASSLDDRNTGELFF.

This clonotype has more than one count but fewer than ten. The chain links TRBV3-1 to TRBJ2-5, with 12 bases lining up with TRBD1. CDR1 is LGHDT and CDR2 is YNNKEL in the germline V gene (reference sequence). The CDR3 has 17 residues. The junction had 7 bases not matched to a gene; V was cut back by 1 base and J by 4 bases. The CDR3 region is CASSQGTGTGGGETQYF. DNA for the CDR3: TGTGCCAGCAGCCAAGGTACCGGGACAGGGGGCGGAGAGACCCAGTACTTC.

This clonotype was found many times. In nucleotides, the CDR3 is TGCGCCAGCAGTGAGTCTGCCGTGGCGGACCAGCCCCAGCATTTT. This gives the protein CASSESAVADQPQHF. This chain links TRBV10-2 with TRBJ1-5; no firm D call. Per germline, CDR1 WSHSY and CDR2 SAAADI. The V gene lost 0 bases and the J gene lost 7 bases, with 13 bases spanning the gap. The CDR3 extends over 15 amino acids.

This clonotype has a handful of counts. The chain recombines TRBV5-4 with TRBJ2-6; no firm D call. Deletions cut 2 bases from V and 0 bases from J, with 18 bases between. CDR1 is SGHNT and CDR2 is YYREEE in the germline V gene (reference sequence). This CDR3 spans 19 amino acids. CDR3 amino acids: CASSFRKHNNPSGANVLTF. The CDR3 nucleotides read TGTGCCAGCAGCTTTAGGAAACACAACAATCCCTCTGGGGCCAACGTCCTGACTTTC.

This clonotype was seen ten or more times. The rearrangement links TRBV29-1 to TRBJ1-1; D may be TRBD1 (6 bases). V lost 3 bases, J lost 10 bases, and 18 bases lay in between. The CDR3 loop spans 13 amino acids. Germline V gene data show CDR1 as SQVTM and CDR2 as ANQGSEA. CDR3: CSVDGTRVSGAFF. CDR3 in DNA: TGCAGCGTTGACGGGACACGGGTCTCTGGAGCTTTCTTT. The entire variable domain, with the rest obtained from reference TRBV29-1 and TRBJ1-1, is as follows: SAVISQKPSRDICQRGTSLTIQCQVDSQVTMMFWYRQQPGQSLTLIATANQGSEATYESGFVIDKFPISRPNLTFSTLTVSNMSPEDSSIYLCSVDGTRVSGAFFGQGTRLTVV.

V is TRBV4-3 and J is TRBJ2-7; possible D gene TRBD1, 5 bases. V lost 3 bases to trimming and J lost 4 bases, with 19 bases between them. Germline V gene lookup returns CDR1 LGHNA and CDR2 YSLEER. This CDR3 has 16 amino acids. In DNA form, the CDR3 reads TGCGCCAGCAGCCAGCCAAAGGACATCCGTCGGTACGAGCAGTACTTC. Translated: CASSQPKDIRRYEQYF.

This clonotype was seen a few times. J is TRBJ1-1 and V is TRBV9; perhaps TRBD1 as D (6 bases). V was cut by 4 bases and J by 1 base, with 17 bases left in between. Germline V gene data show CDR1 as SGDLS and CDR2 as YYNGEE. The CDR3 is 16 residues long. The CDR3 nucleotides read TGTGCCAGCAGCCTCTCTCCGCACAGGGAGAACACTGAAGCTTTCTTT. This sequence encodes CASSLSPHRENTEAFF.

J is TRBJ1-1 and V is TRBV24-1; tentatively, D is TRBD1 (5 bases). Germline V gene sequence: CDR1 KGHDR, CDR2 SFDVKD. The CDR3 sequence is 13 residues long. The ends were cut back, 11 bases at V and 5 bases at J, with 17 bases in the middle. CDR3 DNA: TGTGCCAGCAGCCTGGGGGGTTGGACTGAAGCTTTCTTT. It translates to CASSLGGWTEAFF.

This clonotype was picked up many times. The rearrangement links TRBV6-5 to TRBJ2-5, with D possibly matching TRBD2 (6 bases). V lost 6 bases and J lost 5, with 10 bases in between. CDR3 length: 12 amino acids. Germline V gene sequence: CDR1 MNHEY, CDR2 SVGAGI. This CDR3 is CASRAGRETQYF. In DNA, the CDR3 is TGTGCCAGCAGGGCGGGACGGGAGACCCAGTACTTC.

This clonotype has a count of ten or more. This chain links TRBV19 with TRBJ2-7; D gene ambiguous. The germline CDR1 and CDR2 sequences are LNHDA and SQIVND (reference sequence). V lost 9 bases and J 2 bases, leaving 14 bases between the germline ends. The CDR3 contains 13 residues. The CDR3 region is CASASGQPYEQYF. The CDR3 nucleotides read TGTGCCAGCGCCTCGGGCCAGCCCTACGAGCAGTACTTC.

This chain uses TRBV10-3 with TRBJ1-5; D not resolved. The CDR3 consists of 14 residues. V shed 5 bases and J shed 4 bases, with 12 bases lying between them. Looked up from germline, CDR1 is ENHRY and CDR2 is SYGVKD. The CDR3 loop reads CAISILRGNQPQHF. The CDR3 DNA is TGTGCCATCAGTATCCTACGCGGAAATCAGCCCCAGCATTTT.

This clonotype was seen only a few times. This sequence joins TRBV6-5 and TRBJ1-4, with 9 bases matching TRBD1. After removal of 1 base from V and 5 bases from J, the junction contained 2 bases not matched to a gene. Germline V gene lookup returns CDR1 MNHEY and CDR2 SVGAGI. This CDR3 spans 15 amino acids. The DNA of the CDR3 is TGTGCCAGCAGTTACTTAACAGGGGGCAATGAAAAACTGTTTTTT. Amino acids: CASSYLTGGNEKLFF.

Concerning this clonotype: No conserved phenylalanine or tryptophan ends this CDR3, so it is likely a read error. No DNA is shown, since the ends of the CDR3 on it are uncertain; the CDR3 is the one TCRdb lists. This sequence joins TRBV10-2 and TRBJ1-4; the table assigns TRBD1, which was not confirmed against the DNA. Germline V gene sequence: CDR1 WSHSY, CDR2 SAAADI. The CDR3 numbers 8 amino acids, ends counted. This CDR3 reads CASREQGA.

This clonotype was observed a handful of times. A read error may account for a junction end that differs from germline. V and J are TRBV10-3 and TRBJ1-5; D is unclear. This CDR3 has 15 residues. CDR1 is ENHRY and CDR2 is SYGVKD in the germline V gene. The CDR3 loop is CASSYSFSLDQPQHF. For the CDR3, the DNA is TGTGCCAGCAGTTACTCGTTCAGCCTAGATCAGCCCCAGCATTTT.

V and J are TRBV10-3 and TRBJ1-6; D is unclear. V lost 5 bases, J lost 6 bases, and 14 bases lay in between. The CDR3 has 15 amino acids. Germline V gene sequence: CDR1 ENHRY, CDR2 SYGVKD. For the CDR3, the DNA is TGTGCCATCAGTTTGGTTGGCAGCCTTAATTCACCCCTCCACTTT. Its translation is CAISLVGSLNSPLHF.

J is TRBJ1-1 and V is TRBV7-2, with D possibly TRBD1 on 6 matching bases. The CDR3 extends over 14 amino acids. Between the trimmed V and J ends, which lost 5 bases and 2 bases, there was a span of 12 bases. CDR1 is SGHTA and CDR2 is FQGNSA in the germline V gene. CDR3 in amino acids: CASSDRTVNTEAFF. DNA for the CDR3: TGTGCCAGCAGCGACCGGACAGTCAACACTGAAGCTTTCTTT.

The sample holds a few counts of this clonotype. The rearrangement uses TRBV20-1 and TRBJ1-1; D is perhaps TRBD1 (5 bases). The length of the CDR3 is 14 residues. V was trimmed by 3 bases and J by 4 bases, leaving 15 bases between them. Germline V gene sequence: CDR1 DFQATT, CDR2 SNEGSKA (reference sequence). Written as DNA, the CDR3 is TGCAGTGCTAGGAGGGGCCCGGAAGGCACTGAAGCTTTCTTT. Its translation is CSARRGPEGTEAFF.

The chain uses TRBV11-3 and TRBJ1-2; 9 nucleotides match TRBD1. The CDR3 loop spans 16 amino acids. V was pared by 5 bases and J by 7 bases, with 14 bases of the junction left unmatched. Looked up from germline, CDR1 is SGHNT and CDR2 is YENEEA. In DNA form, the CDR3 reads TGTGCCAGCAGCCCAAATCCGGGACAGGGACTAAGTGGCTACACCTTC. Its protein is CASSPNPGQGLSGYTF. Filled out from reference TRBV11-3 and TRBJ1-2, the complete variable domain reads EAGVVQSPRYKIIEKKQPVAFWCNPISGHNTLYWYLQNLGQGPELLIRYENEEAVDDSQLPKDRFSAERLKGVDSTLKIQPAELGDSAVYLCASSPNPGQGLSGYTFGSGTRLTVV.

This clonotype occurred a few times. CDR3 nucleotide sequence: TGTGCCAGTAGTATAAGGGGGGAATACACTGAAGCTTTCTTT. It specifies CASSIRGEYTEAFF. This chain uses TRBV19 with TRBJ1-1, with D possibly being TRBD1 (6 bases). The germline V and J ends were trimmed by 2 bases and 3 bases, with 10 bases remaining between them. Germline V CDR1 and CDR2: LNHDA, SQIVND (reference sequence). There are 14 residues in the CDR3. Variable domain in full (rest from reference TRBV19 and TRBJ1-1): DGGITQSPKYLFRKEGQNVTLSCEQNLNHDAMYWYRQDPGQGLRLIYYSQIVNDFQKGDIAEGYSVSREKKESFPLTVTSAQKNPTAFYLCASSIRGEYTEAFFGQGTRLTVV.

This chain links TRBV29-1 with TRBJ2-7; 10 positions agree with TRBD1. V dropped 6 bases and J dropped 5; count of bases not matched to a gene: 4. This CDR3 has 12 residues. CDR1 is SQVTM, CDR2 ANQGSEA, per germline. The CDR3 sequence is CSVRDRGDEQYF. CDR3 in DNA: TGCAGCGTCCGGGACAGGGGCGACGAGCAGTACTTC.

The chain uses TRBV12-3 or TRBV12-4 and TRBJ1-4, with TRBD1 as a possible D gene (5 bases). Trimming stripped 7 bases from V and 12 bases from J, with 18 bases between. This CDR3 has 13 residues. This chain's CDR3 is CASNSGSWAELFF. In DNA form, the CDR3 reads TGTGCCAGCAATTCAGGGAGCTGGGCGGAACTGTTTTTT.

This chain links TRBV9 with TRBJ1-2; possible D gene TRBD1, 5 bases. V shed 7 bases and J shed 4 bases, with 17 bases lying between them. Per the germline V gene, CDR1 is SGDLS and CDR2 is YYNGEE. This CDR3 has 14 amino acids. The CDR3 DNA sequence: TGTGCCAGCGGGGGGTACAGTTCGCTCTATGGCTACACCTTC. It encodes CASGGYSSLYGYTF.

This clonotype came up many times. The chain recombines TRBV6-5 with TRBJ1-5; no definite D call. Germline V gene data show CDR1 as MNHEY and CDR2 as SVGAGI. The CDR3 contains 13 residues. The V end was cut by 7 bases, the J end by 1 base, with 8 bases between. The CDR3 reads CASKGGSNQPQHF. In DNA, the CDR3 is TGTGCCAGCAAGGGAGGAAGCAATCAGCCCCAGCATTTT.

This clonotype appeared many times. The chain carries TRBV10-3 and TRBJ1-3, with D unresolved. V was shortened by 3 bases and J by 0 bases, with 9 bases between the two germline ends. The CDR3 runs 15 residues. CDR1 and CDR2 from the germline V gene are ENHRY and SYGVKD. CDR3 bases: TGTGCCATCAGTGAAGGAGAACTCTCTGGAAACACCATATATTTT. As protein: CAISEGELSGNTIYF.

This clonotype showed up just a few times. DNA of the CDR3: TGTGCCAGCACTGAATCGCGGGCGGCAACCTACGAGCAGTACTTC. This codes for CASTESRAATYEQYF. The rearrangement links TRBV11-2 to TRBJ2-7, with a tentative D call TRBD2 (5 bases). Germline CDR1 is SGHAT and CDR2 is FQNNGV. V was shortened by 7 bases and J by 2 bases, with 18 bases between the two germline ends. The CDR3 spans 15 residues.